Following are 8 T cell receptor beta chains from one sample sequenced in a study of radiotherapy plus CTLA-4 blockade in lung cancer. The table came from immunoSEQ multiplex PCR; TCRdb's copy has only in-frame clones and leaves some out. This sample yields about 45,000 clones, of which 63% are seen a single time; 15% to 20% belongs to the top ten. Specimen: peripheral blood, collected from a patient treated with radiotherapy plus ipilimumab. These receptors came from a human donor with non-small cell lung cancer who had a partial response to radiotherapy plus ipilimumab.

This clone was counted only a few times. At one end the junction does not follow the germline gene, possibly because of a read error. CDR3 protein: CASSPSRQGEAFF. CDR3 nucleotides: TGTGCTAGCAGCCCCAGCAGACAGGGCGAAGCTTTCTTT. The rearrangement links TRBV7-7 to TRBJ1-1; 7 bases agree with TRBD1. The V gene's germline CDR1 is SSHAT and CDR2 FNYEAQ (reference sequence). This CDR3 has 13 amino acids. The full variable domain, with the rest looked up from reference TRBV7-7 and TRBJ1-1, is GAGVSQSPRYKVTKRGQDVTLRCDPISSHATLYWYQQALGQGPEFLTYFNYEAQPDKSGLPSDRFSAERPEGSISTLTIQRTEQRDSAMYRCASSPSRQGEAFFGQGTRLTVV.

V is TRBV19 and J is TRBJ2-1; 7 positions match TRBD2. The CDR3 extends over 13 amino acids. Germline lookup yields CDR1 LNHDA and CDR2 SQIVND (reference sequence). J gave up 10 bases and V 4 bases, and 7 bases lay outside the gene matches. This chain's CDR3 is CASSRDVGGEQFF. The CDR3, as DNA: TGTGCCAGTAGTAGGGACGTCGGGGGGGAGCAGTTCTTC.

The V gene is TRBV6-1, the J gene TRBJ2-7; TRBD1 matches 7 bases. V lost 3 bases, J lost 3 bases, and 5 bases stayed unmatched. CDR3 length equals 14 residues. Germline CDR1 and CDR2: MNHNS and SASEGT. The CDR3 sequence is CASSEGAGGYEQYF. The CDR3 nucleotides read TGTGCCAGCAGTGAGGGTGCAGGGGGCTACGAGCAGTACTTC.

The V and J genes are TRBV9 and TRBJ2-7; 12 bases line up with TRBD2. CDR1 is SGDLS, CDR2 YYNGEE, per germline. V lost 4 bases, J lost 3 bases, and 5 bases stayed unmatched. The CDR3 runs to 15 residues. CDR3 in DNA: TGTGCCAGCAGCTCAGGACTAGCGGGGAACTACGAGCAGTACTTC. Protein: CASSSGLAGNYEQYF.

The chain uses TRBV5-1 and TRBJ1-3; 8 bases agree with TRBD1. The CDR3 is made up of 17 amino acids. Germline V gene data show CDR1 as SGHRS and CDR2 as YFSETQ. With V trimmed by 2 bases and J by 2 bases, 9 bases remained unmatched. In DNA form, the CDR3 reads TGCGCCAGCAGCTTTACGCAGGGGGCTTTTCCTGGAAACACCATATATTTT. This translates into CASSFTQGAFPGNTIYF. Based on the CDR3 plus reference TRBV5-1 and TRBJ1-3, the full variable domain is KAGVTQTPRYLIKTRGQQVTLSCSPISGHRSVSWYQQTPGQGLQFLFEYFSETQRNKGNFPGRFSGRQFSNSRSEMNVSTLELGDSALYLCASSFTQGAFPGNTIYFGEGSWLTVV.

This rearrangement joins TRBV27 to TRBJ1-2; 8 bases map to TRBD1. The CDR3 runs to 15 residues. V was pared by 7 bases and J by 0 bases, with 7 bases of the junction left unmatched. Germline V gene data show CDR1 as MNHEY and CDR2 as SMNVEV (reference sequence). The CDR3: CASTPGQGSNYGYTF. In nucleotides, the CDR3 is TGTGCCAGCACCCCTGGACAGGGATCTAACTATGGCTACACCTTC.

The chain couples TRBV13 to TRBJ1-2, with 7 bases matching TRBD1. The CDR3 loop spans 14 amino acids. After removal of 0 bases from V and 8 bases from J, the junction contained 6 bases not matched to a gene. The germline gives CDR1 PRHDT, CDR2 FYEKMQ (reference sequence). The CDR3 here is CASSLGLQGNGYTF. DNA of the CDR3: TGTGCCAGCAGCTTAGGGTTACAGGGGAACGGCTACACCTTC.

The chain couples TRBV7-3 to TRBJ2-1; D ambiguous. Between the trimmed V and J ends, which lost 5 bases and 6 bases, there was a span of 11 bases. This CDR3 has 13 residues. Germline values: CDR1 SGHTA, CDR2 FQGTGA. CDR3 DNA: TGTGCCAGCAGCCAGACACGGATCAATGAGCAGTTCTTC. Protein: CASSQTRINEQFF.